Below, 30 T cell receptor beta chains from the same sample are listed, as sequenced in a study of CD8 T cells in ankylosing spondylitis. TCRdb re-analysed the 5' RACE reads in MiXCR, keeping a single row per CDR3 protein. This repertoire shows some 140,000 distinct CDR3 sequences, more than 9.5% found once; its top ten account for around 4.3%. Material: blood, either unsorted or a sorted T cell fraction (not recorded which). The source of these receptors is a female donor with ankylosing spondylitis or in good health (not recorded which).

In this sample, this clonotype turned up many times. The chain employs TRBV10-3 and TRBJ2-2; D ambiguous. CDR3 length: 14 residues. V was shortened by 6 bases and J by 0 bases, with 8 bases between the two germline ends. Germline V gives CDR1 ENHRY, CDR2 SYGVKD. The chain's CDR3 is CAISEGPNTGELFF. The CDR3 region has the DNA TGTGCCATCAGCGAAGGTCCGAACACCGGGGAGCTGTTTTTT.

This clonotype has just one count. Since a much larger clone is just one base distant, this may be a read error. The chain recombines TRBV18 with TRBJ2-1; D is possibly TRBD1 or TRBD2 (5 bases each). Germline CDR1 and CDR2: KGHSH and LQKENI. The CDR3 is 14 residues long. The CDR3 is CVSSPRDGPNEQFF. CDR3 coding DNA: TGTGTCAGCTCACCCCGGGACGGACCCAATGAGCAGTTCTTC.

This clonotype has ten or more counts. This chain connects TRBV20-1 to TRBJ1-2, with D possibly TRBD1 on 6 matching bases. Trimming cost V 1 base and J 6 bases, with 21 bases left between them. The V gene's germline CDR1 is DFQATT and CDR2 SNEGSKA (reference sequence). The CDR3 is 16 residues long. The CDR3, as DNA: TGCAGTGCTAGAGCCGTGAATCGGACAGTCCTGAATGGCTACACCTTC. Translating gives CSARAVNRTVLNGYTF.

The rearrangement joins TRBV7-9 to TRBJ2-7; the D call may be TRBD1 or TRBD2 (5 bases each). Trimming cost V 5 bases and J 3 bases, with 14 bases left between them. CDR3 size: 14 residues. CDR1 and CDR2 from the germline V gene are SEHNR and FQNEAQ (reference sequence). CDR3 sequence: CASSPRDGLYEQYF. CDR3 coding DNA: TGTGCCAGCAGCCCCCGGGACGGACTCTACGAGCAGTACTTC.

The chain joins TRBV28 to TRBJ2-7, with 7 bases identical to TRBD1. V shed 6 bases, J shed 1 base, and the junction held 6 bases outside the gene matches. The CDR3 is made up of 14 amino acids. Germline V gene data show CDR1 as MDHEN and CDR2 as SYDVKM. The CDR3 is CASSFPDRSYEQYF. CDR3 nucleotide sequence: TGTGCCAGCAGCTTCCCGGACAGGTCCTACGAGCAGTACTTC.

In regard to this clonotype: This sequence may be a read error, since a much larger clone differs from it by one base. The V gene is TRBV12-3 or TRBV12-4, the J gene TRBJ2-1; D not certain. CDR3 length: 14 amino acids. CDR3 protein: CASSLLALYNGQFF. The CDR3 DNA reads as TGTGCCAGCAGTTTGTTAGCATTATACAATGGGCAGTTCTTC.

This clonotype has at least ten counts. The chain is built from TRBV20-1 and TRBJ2-3, with 9 nucleotides matching TRBD1. The CDR3 loop spans 15 amino acids. From germline, CDR1 is DFQATT and CDR2 SNEGSKA (reference sequence). Unmatched junction bases numbered 5, after V lost 1 base and J lost 3 bases. This CDR3 is CSARVRQGGTDTQYF. CDR3 coding DNA: TGCAGTGCTAGAGTTCGACAGGGGGGAACAGATACGCAGTATTTT.

This clonotype was observed at least ten times. The V gene is TRBV29-1, the J gene TRBJ1-2; D gene ambiguous. V lost 1 base to trimming and J lost 7 bases, with 7 bases between them. CDR1 SQVTM and CDR2 ANQGSEA come from the germline V gene. The CDR3 is made up of 11 amino acids. The CDR3, as DNA: TGCAGCGTTGAAGGGTACGTTGGCTACACCTTC. Its translation: CSVEGYVGYTF.

This clonotype has a count of ten or more. The V gene is TRBV5-1, the J gene TRBJ2-2; D not resolved. The CDR3 is 14 amino acids. From germline, CDR1 is SGHRS and CDR2 YFSETQ. The V end lost 0 bases, the J end lost 3 bases, and 6 bases lay between the germline ends. The CDR3 spells CASSLVLDTGELFF. CDR3 coding DNA: TGCGCCAGCAGCTTGGTTCTGGACACCGGGGAGCTGTTTTTT.

This clonotype was picked up many times. The chain joins TRBV5-1 to TRBJ1-2, with unresolved D. The CDR3 has 13 residues. V lost 3 bases and J 8 bases, leaving 14 bases between the germline ends. Germline V gene lookup returns CDR1 SGHRS and CDR2 YFSETQ. The DNA for the CDR3 is TGCGCCAGCAGCTGGACGTTTGAGCGGGGCTACACCTTC. Translated, it gives CASSWTFERGYTF.

The V call is TRBV12-3 or TRBV12-4, the J call TRBJ2-6; TRBD1 might be the D (5 bases). CDR3 length: 15 residues. Trimming removed 3 bases at V and 2 bases at J, with 8 bases between. The CDR3 region is CASSFWGTGANVLTF. CDR3 in DNA: TGTGCCAGCAGTTTTTGGGGCACTGGGGCCAACGTCCTGACTTTC.

This clonotype was seen ten or more times. The rearrangement joins TRBV5-6 to TRBJ1-1, with TRBD1 matching 7 bases. V shed 4 bases, J shed 0 bases, and the junction held 6 bases outside the gene matches. The CDR3 covers 15 residues. Germline CDR1 reads SGHDT; CDR2 reads YYEEEE. CDR3 loop: CASSRYRGLNTEAFF. The CDR3 DNA is TGTGCCAGCAGCCGGTACAGGGGCCTGAACACTGAAGCTTTCTTT. Full variable domain (missing parts from reference TRBV5-6 and TRBJ1-1): DAGVTQSPTHLIKTRGQQVTLRCSPKSGHDTVSWYQQALGQGPQFIFQYYEEEERQRGNFPDRFSGHQFPNYSSELNVNALLLGDSALYLCASSRYRGLNTEAFFGQGTRLTVV.

This chain uses TRBV12-3 or TRBV12-4 with TRBJ2-7; D is uncertain. This CDR3 is 15 amino acids long. Trimming cost V 3 bases and J 2 bases, with 14 bases left between them. CDR3 sequence (DNA): TGTGCCAGCAGTTTTTTGAATAGGTCCCCCTACGAGCAGTACTTC. Translated: CASSFLNRSPYEQYF.

V is TRBV7-9 and J is TRBJ2-2; 9 positions agree with TRBD1. V shed 1 base and J 5 bases; nucleotides not matched to a gene: 5. CDR3 length: 16 amino acids. Germline V gives CDR1 SEHNR, CDR2 FQNEAQ (reference sequence). CDR3 bases: TGTGCCAGCAGCTTAGGTCGAGACAGGGGGACCGGGGAGCTGTTTTTT. As protein: CASSLGRDRGTGELFF.

This clonotype was counted ten times or more. The chain uses TRBV11-1 and TRBJ2-3, with TRBD2 matching over 13 bases. After removal of 4 bases from V and 3 bases from J, the junction contained 7 bases not matched to a gene. Looked up from germline, CDR1 is SGHAT and CDR2 is FQDESV (reference sequence). The CDR3 loop spans 17 amino acids. The CDR3 DNA is TGTGCCAGCAGCTCCAGGACTAGCGGGAGCAGTACAGATACGCAGTATTTT. Amino acids: CASSSRTSGSSTDTQYF.

This clonotype was detected many times. The chain links TRBV20-1 to TRBJ1-2; D ambiguous. The V end lost 2 bases, the J end lost 2 bases, and 21 bases lay between the germline ends. This CDR3 spans 17 amino acids. Germline V gene lookup returns CDR1 DFQATT and CDR2 SNEGSKA (reference sequence). The CDR3 DNA reads as TGCAGTGCTAGATGGCCTAAGGGCGGTGGCACCAACTATGGCTACACCTTC. It specifies CSARWPKGGGTNYGYTF.

To note about this clonotype: A clone one base away is much larger, so this may be a read error. This chain joins TRBV7-8 and TRBJ2-5; D remains ambiguous. CDR1 SGHVS and CDR2 FQNEAQ come from the germline V gene. The CDR3 length is 13 residues. The chain's CDR3 is CAISLNLGETQYF. The CDR3 DNA reads as TGTGCCATCAGCTTAAACTTGGGGGAGACCCAGTACTTC.

This clonotype was picked up many times. J is TRBJ1-2 and V is TRBV5-1; TRBD1 is a possible D gene (6 bases). V lost 0 bases and J 3 bases, leaving 9 bases between the germline ends. There are 14 residues in the CDR3. Germline values: CDR1 SGHRS, CDR2 YFSETQ. The CDR3 protein is CASSLEKGDYGYTF. The CDR3 region has the DNA TGCGCCAGCAGCTTGGAAAAGGGGGACTATGGCTACACCTTC.

The rearrangement links TRBV12-3 or TRBV12-4 to TRBJ1-1; the D gene is possibly TRBD1 (6 bases). This CDR3 has 15 amino acids. V was pared by 2 bases and J by 10 bases, with 20 bases between. The DNA for the CDR3 is TGTGCCAGCAGTTTAAATCGGTTGTCGGGGGCGATAGCTTTCTTT. Protein sequence: CASSLNRLSGAIAFF.

This clonotype was seen many times. V is TRBV30 and J is TRBJ2-1; 7 bases are a match to TRBD1. Germline V gene lookup returns CDR1 GTSNPN and CDR2 SVGIG (reference sequence). The V gene end was trimmed by 5 bases and the J gene end by 2 bases; junction bases not matched to a gene: 3. The CDR3 is 13 amino acids. The CDR3 DNA reads as TGTGCCTGGGACAGGGTAACCTACAATGAGCAGTTCTTC. Protein sequence: CAWDRVTYNEQFF.

This clonotype was recorded many times. J is TRBJ2-1 and V is TRBV25-1; TRBD2 agrees at 7 bases. The V gene's germline CDR1 is MGHDK and CDR2 SYGVNS. CDR3 length: 17 residues. V lost 1 base, J lost 4 bases, and 10 bases stayed unmatched. The CDR3 region has the DNA TGTGCCAGCAGTGAATTAGTGGGGGGGAGAAGATACAATGAGCAGTTCTTC. Residues: CASSELVGGRRYNEQFF.

This clonotype was seen ten or more times. This chain connects TRBV12-3 or TRBV12-4 to TRBJ2-1, with 7 bases matching TRBD2. Unmatched junction bases numbered 5, after V lost 7 bases and J lost 8 bases. There are 12 residues in the CDR3. CDR3 amino acids: CASTTSVDEQFF. The CDR3 DNA follows: TGTGCCAGCACCACTAGCGTCGATGAGCAGTTCTTC.

Note on this clonotype: A much bigger clone sits one base away, suggesting this may be a read error. This rearrangement joins TRBV6-1 to TRBJ1-1; the match to TRBD1 covers 7 bases. The CDR3 sequence is 14 residues long. The junction had 7 bases not matched to a gene; V was cut back by 8 bases and J by 1 base. Per germline, CDR1 MNHNS and CDR2 SASEGT. The CDR3 is CASARQGGNTEAFF. In nucleotides, the CDR3 is TGTGCCAGCGCTAGGCAGGGGGGGAACACTGAAGCTTTCTTT.

Many counts were recorded for this clonotype. This chain links TRBV5-1 with TRBJ2-1; D may be TRBD2 (7 bases). V was trimmed by 2 bases and J by 3 bases, leaving 15 bases between them. Germline-derived CDR1 and CDR2 are SGHRS and YFSETQ. There are 16 residues in the CDR3. The CDR3 region is CASSFGGGGFYNEQFF. The CDR3, as DNA: TGCGCCAGCAGCTTCGGTGGCGGGGGCTTCTACAATGAGCAGTTCTTC.

The chain uses TRBV7-2 and TRBJ2-3; no reliable D call. V lost 4 bases and J lost 5, with 10 bases in between. CDR1 and CDR2 (germline): SGHTA, FQGNSA. This CDR3 contains 13 residues. The CDR3 bases are TGTGCCAGCAGCTATCGGGCCCGAGATACGCAGTATTTT. Its translation: CASSYRARDTQYF.

This clonotype was counted at least ten times. The CDR3 reads CASSWARRDTEAFF. The CDR3 region has the DNA TGCGCCAGCAGTTGGGCGCGGCGGGACACTGAAGCTTTCTTT. The chain employs TRBV5-1 and TRBJ1-1; D ambiguous. V dropped 5 bases and J dropped 3 bases, with 14 bases sitting between them. The CDR3 sequence is 14 residues long. The germline gives CDR1 SGHRS, CDR2 YFSETQ.

This clonotype was seen at least ten times. The chain joins TRBV2 to TRBJ2-7; D gene ambiguous. Germline V lookup: CDR1 SNHLY, CDR2 FYNNEI. V was clipped by 5 bases and J by 5 bases, with 7 bases between them. The length of the CDR3 is 11 residues. Written as DNA, the CDR3 is TGTGCCAGCAGTAATAGTAACGAGCAGTACTTC. Protein product: CASSNSNEQYF.

This clonotype was recorded at least ten times. The rearrangement links TRBV29-1 to TRBJ1-2, with D maybe TRBD1 (5 bases). There are 10 residues in the CDR3. Trimming cost V 4 bases and J 6 bases, with 6 bases left between them. Germline-derived CDR1 and CDR2 are SQVTM and ANQGSEA. As DNA, the CDR3 is TGCAGCGTTGTGGGGGATGGCTACACCTTC. The encoded protein is CSVVGDGYTF.

Concerning this clonotype itself: One base away lies a much larger clone, so this may be a sequencing read error. The gene calls are TRBV7-2 and TRBJ2-7; D gene ambiguous. The CDR3 totals 13 residues. CDR1 SGHTA and CDR2 FQGNSA come from the germline V gene. CDR3 protein: CASSFLYSYEQHF. Here the CDR3 DNA reads TGTGCCAGCAGCTTCCTTTACTCCTACGAGCAGCACTTC.

This clonotype has a count of ten or more. The V and J genes are TRBV10-1 and TRBJ2-1; D is uncertain. The V end lost 5 bases, the J end lost 6 bases, and 11 bases lay between the germline ends. This CDR3 is built from 13 residues. In germline, CDR1 is WNHNN, CDR2 SYGVQD (reference sequence). In DNA form, the CDR3 reads TGCGCCAGCAGTTCCGGGCCCGGCAATGAGCAGTTCTTC. Residues: CASSSGPGNEQFF.